Below are 5 T cell receptor beta chains sequenced from a single sample in a study of cytomegalovirus exposure and HLA in healthy donors. Primers for the PCR totalled 60 Vbeta and 13 Jbeta. Measured with immunoSEQ multiplex PCR; TCRdb has only the in-frame clones, and not every one. The sample shows 170,000 or so clones, about four fifths of them seen only once. Sequences were obtained from PBMCs. The receptors here all came from a man aged 25 to 40 in good health and CMV-seropositive.

The gene calls are TRBV7-6 and TRBJ1-2; TRBD1 aligns across 7 bases. The CDR3 loop spans 15 amino acids. The trim removed 5 bases at V and 2 bases at J, leaving 8 bases unmatched. Germline assignment: CDR1 SGHVS and CDR2 FNYEAQ. The CDR3 nucleotides are TGTGCCAGCAGCAGCGGACAGGCTCACAACTATGGCTACACCTTC. It codes for CASSSGQAHNYGYTF. Full variable domain (missing parts from reference TRBV7-6 and TRBJ1-2): GAGVSQSPRYKVTKRGQDVALRCDPISGHVSLYWYRQALGQGPEFLTYFNYEAQQDKSGLPNDRFSAERPEGSISTLTIQRTEQRDSAMYRCASSSGQAHNYGYTFGSGTRLTVV.

The chain combines TRBV10-2 with TRBJ2-4; 9 nucleotides align to TRBD1. V lost 6 bases, J lost 2 bases, and 8 bases stayed unmatched. Germline assignment: CDR1 WSHSY and CDR2 SAAADI. This CDR3 comprises 16 residues. The CDR3 bases are TGCGCCAGCAGGCCCGGGACAGGGTTTCCCAAAAACATTCAGTACTTC. Protein: CASRPGTGFPKNIQYF.

The chain has TRBV6-5 and TRBJ2-7; 10 bases match TRBD1. The CDR3 spans 15 residues. V lost 4 bases, J lost 0 bases, and 3 bases stayed unmatched. CDR1 and CDR2 from the germline V gene are MNHEY and SVGAGI. DNA of the CDR3: TGTGCCAGCAGTTCCGGGACAGGGGTCTCCTACGAGCAGTACTTC. It yields the protein CASSSGTGVSYEQYF.

The chain links TRBV27 to TRBJ2-3, with 7 bases matching TRBD2. CDR1 and CDR2 (germline): MNHEY, SMNVEV (reference sequence). V lost 4 bases and J lost 3; bases outside the gene matches: 4. The CDR3 loop spans 14 amino acids. CDR3 sequence (DNA): TGTGCCAGCAGTTCCGTGCGGGAGACAGATACGCAGTATTTT. This codes for CASSSVRETDTQYF.

The CDR3 loop reads CASSRPGLAGGQGTGELFF. CDR3 coding DNA: TGTGCCAGCAGCCGACCGGGACTAGCGGGAGGGCAGGGCACCGGGGAGCTGTTTTTT. The rearrangement joins TRBV5-4 to TRBJ2-2; 16 bases are shared with TRBD2. The length of the CDR3 is 19 residues. Germline assignment: CDR1 SGHNT and CDR2 YYREEE (reference sequence). V was pared by 4 bases and J by 4 bases, with 10 bases of the junction left unmatched.